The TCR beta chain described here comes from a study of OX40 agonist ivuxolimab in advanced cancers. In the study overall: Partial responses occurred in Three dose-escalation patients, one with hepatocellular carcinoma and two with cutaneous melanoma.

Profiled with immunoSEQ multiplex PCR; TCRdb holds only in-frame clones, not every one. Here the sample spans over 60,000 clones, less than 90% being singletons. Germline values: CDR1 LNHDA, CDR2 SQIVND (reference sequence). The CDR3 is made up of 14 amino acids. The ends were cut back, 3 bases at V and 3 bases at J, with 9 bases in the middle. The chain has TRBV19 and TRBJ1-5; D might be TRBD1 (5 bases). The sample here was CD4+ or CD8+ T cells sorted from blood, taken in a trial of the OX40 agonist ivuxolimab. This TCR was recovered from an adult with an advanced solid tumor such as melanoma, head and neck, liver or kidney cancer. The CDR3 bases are TGTGCCAGTAGTATGGGGGGGTCCAATCAGCCCCAGCATTTT. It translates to CASSMGGSNQPQHF. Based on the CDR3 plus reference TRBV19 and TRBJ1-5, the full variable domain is DGGITQSPKYLFRKEGQNVTLSCEQNLNHDAMYWYRQDPGQGLRLIYYSQIVNDFQKGDIAEGYSVSREKKESFPLTVTSAQKNPTAFYLCASSMGGSNQPQHFGDGTRLSIL.